The 22 T cell receptor beta chains in this list originate from one sample, sequenced in a study of beta chain features in type 1 diabetes. Isolated RNA was reverse transcribed in full, so expressed TCRB transcripts were sequenced. Sequencing was performed with immunoSEQ multiplex PCR; in TCRdb, only in-frame clones are kept and a portion is missing. This table holds 390,000 or so clones, about 15% found once. The sequencing sample was made of naive CD4+ T cells from blood. The source is a man aged 25-40 years in good health.

This clone showed up just once. The rearrangement links TRBV30 to TRBJ2-1; 15 bases map to TRBD2. Germline CDR1 is GTSNPN and CDR2 is SVGIG (reference sequence). This CDR3 region has 16 residues. Trimming removed 5 bases from V and 7 bases from J; junction bases left unmatched: 9. The CDR3 reads CAWQEGLAGGLNEQFF. DNA of the CDR3: TGTGCCTGGCAAGAGGGACTAGCGGGAGGTCTGAATGAGCAGTTCTTC.

A few counts support this clone. This chain links TRBV2 with TRBJ2-5, with D perhaps given as TRBD1 or TRBD2 (5 bases each). The CDR3 contains 13 residues. V lost 6 bases and J lost 9, with 17 bases in between. Germline lookup yields CDR1 SNHLY and CDR2 FYNNEI. CDR3 protein: CASSSGVLGPQYF. CDR3 coding DNA: TGTGCCAGCAGCTCCGGGGTTTTGGGGCCCCAGTACTTC.

This chain joins TRBV12-5 and TRBJ2-3; D gene ambiguous. CDR3 length: 15 residues. CDR1 LGHNT and CDR2 FRNRAP come from the germline V gene. V dropped 1 base and J dropped 4 bases, with 12 bases sitting between them. The CDR3 is CASGLGGTSADTQYF. The CDR3, as DNA: TGTGCTAGTGGTTTGGGTGGAACCAGCGCAGATACGCAGTATTTT.

This clone was detected only a few times. The chain joins TRBV28 to TRBJ2-7; perhaps D is TRBD1 or TRBD2 (6 bases each). Trimming removed 7 bases at V and 2 bases at J, with 12 bases between. This CDR3 comprises 13 residues. Per germline, CDR1 MDHEN and CDR2 SYDVKM. The CDR3 here is CASNGGGTYEQYV. DNA of the CDR3: TGTGCCAGCAACGGAGGGGGGACCTACGAGCAGTACGTC.

This sequence joins TRBV19 and TRBJ2-5; D might be TRBD1 or TRBD2, each matching 7 bases. V was shortened by 5 bases and J by 1 base, with 14 bases between the two germline ends. This CDR3 spans 15 amino acids. Germline values: CDR1 LNHDA, CDR2 SQIVND (reference sequence). The CDR3 protein is CASSARGGLQETQYF. CDR3 in DNA: TGTGCCAGTAGTGCCAGGGGGGGACTCCAAGAGACCCAGTACTTC.

This clone was observed a few times. V usage is TRBV5-4 and J usage is TRBJ2-5, with TRBD2 identical over 7 bases. There are 14 residues in the CDR3. Per the germline V gene, CDR1 is SGHNT and CDR2 is YYREEE (reference sequence). V shed 4 bases, J shed 2 bases, and the junction held 5 bases outside the gene matches. CDR3 sequence (DNA): TGTGCCAGCAGCGCCGGGACTACGCAAGAGACCCAGTACTTC. Translating gives CASSAGTTQETQYF.

This clone was seen more than once but under ten times. The rearrangement links TRBV9 to TRBJ2-7; 7 bases line up with TRBD2. Per germline, CDR1 SGDLS and CDR2 YYNGEE. The V segment lost 0 bases and the J segment 6 bases; nucleotides outside the gene matches: 6. The CDR3 extends over 14 amino acids. CDR3 in amino acids: CASSVVSGEGEQYF. CDR3 nucleotides: TGTGCCAGCAGCGTAGTTTCCGGGGAGGGCGAGCAGTACTTC.

The chain employs TRBV5-4 and TRBJ2-1; the D gene is possibly TRBD2 (5 bases). The CDR3 contains 16 residues. Germline loops: CDR1 SGHNT, CDR2 YYREEE (reference sequence). V lost 1 base and J 10 bases, leaving 21 bases between the germline ends. CDR3: CASSLRMGRGDREQFF. CDR3 nucleotides: TGTGCCAGCAGCTTGAGGATGGGTCGGGGTGATCGAGAGCAGTTCTTC.

This clone was found a few times. For the CDR3, the DNA is TGTGCCAGCAGCTCTCTAGCGGGAGTTTACTACGAGCAGTACGTC. It codes for CASSSLAGVYYEQYV. The chain carries TRBV7-6 and TRBJ2-7; 10 bases are shared with TRBD2. Trimming took 4 bases from V and 3 from J; bases not matched to a gene: 6. CDR1 is SGHVS, CDR2 FNYEAQ, per germline. The CDR3 contains 15 residues.

With regard to this clone: Germline is not matched at one junction end, which may reflect a read error. This sample includes further DNA sequences coding for the same CDR3. This chain uses TRBV7-7 with TRBJ2-3, with 9 bases aligning to TRBD1. This CDR3 has 14 amino acids. CDR1 and CDR2 (germline): SSHAT, FNYEAQ (reference sequence). DNA of the CDR3: TGTGCTAGCAGCCGGGACAGGGGCACAGATACGCAGTATTTT. Protein: CASSRDRGTDTQYF.

The V and J genes are TRBV7-8 and TRBJ2-7; the match to TRBD2 covers 7 bases. Germline CDR1 and CDR2: SGHVS and FQNEAQ. Trimming at V came to 5 bases and at J to 2 bases, leaving 6 bases not matched to a gene. The CDR3 is 14 residues long. The chain's CDR3 is CASSKGGGTYEQYV. CDR3 nucleotide sequence: TGTGCCAGCAGCAAAGGCGGGGGAACCTACGAGCAGTACGTC.

In its sample, this clone was seen a few times. The CDR3 DNA sequence: TGTGCCAGCAGCTTGTCCTCCGGGGGGCAAGAGACCCAGTACTTC. It specifies CASSLSSGGQETQYF. The chain uses TRBV5-4 and TRBJ2-5; 7 positions agree with TRBD2. Germline V gives CDR1 SGHNT, CDR2 YYREEE (reference sequence). Losses at the gene ends were 1 base for V and 2 bases for J; bases not matched to a gene: 5. The CDR3 contains 15 residues.

This clone was found a few times. The J gene is TRBJ2-1, the V gene TRBV9; 13 nucleotides agree with TRBD2. The CDR3 length is 16 residues. With V trimmed by 0 bases and J by 4 bases, 1 base remained unmatched. The germline V gene has CDR1 SGDLS and CDR2 YYNGEE. This CDR3 is CASSVEGLAGYNEQFF. In nucleotides, the CDR3 is TGTGCCAGCAGCGTAGAGGGACTAGCGGGGTACAATGAGCAGTTCTTC.

The J gene is TRBJ2-7, the V gene TRBV9, with 7 nucleotides matching TRBD2. Germline-derived CDR1 and CDR2 are SGDLS and YYNGEE. After removal of 4 bases from V and 3 bases from J, the junction contained 10 bases not matched to a gene. This CDR3 is built from 15 residues. The CDR3 DNA reads TGTGCCAGCAGCCCCCGGAGCGGGGCCCTCTACGAGCAGTACTTC. Protein product: CASSPRSGALYEQYF.

V usage is TRBV2 and J usage is TRBJ2-1; D is ambiguous. The V end was cut by 6 bases, the J end by 9 bases, with 12 bases between. CDR1 SNHLY and CDR2 FYNNEI come from the germline V gene. The CDR3 sequence is 12 residues long. The CDR3 loop is CASSRGPGEQFF. CDR3 bases: TGTGCCAGCAGCCGCGGTCCCGGTGAGCAGTTCTTC.

This chain joins TRBV14 and TRBJ2-7; tentative D call: TRBD2 (6 bases). Per the germline V gene, CDR1 is SGHDN and CDR2 is FVKESK. CDR3 length equals 14 residues. V lost 4 bases to trimming and J lost 6 bases, with 16 bases between them. The CDR3 reads CASSPGGVRREQYV. In nucleotides, the CDR3 is TGTGCCAGCAGCCCGGGCGGGGTTCGGCGCGAGCAGTACGTC.

This sequence joins TRBV30 and TRBJ1-2, with 7 bases aligning to TRBD1. Germline loops: CDR1 GTSNPN, CDR2 SVGIG (reference sequence). J was trimmed by 6 bases and V by 2 bases; bases with no gene match: 6. The CDR3 consists of 13 residues. The CDR3 DNA follows: TGTGCCTGGAGTCCCGACAGGGTGAATGGCTACACCTTC. Its protein product is CAWSPDRVNGYTF.

The chain carries TRBV5-4 and TRBJ1-1; D gene ambiguous. The germline V gene has CDR1 SGHNT and CDR2 YYREEE (reference sequence). The ends were cut back, 4 bases at V and 5 bases at J, with 9 bases in the middle. The CDR3 contains 12 residues. The CDR3 loop reads CASSQTKTEAFF. CDR3 in DNA: TGTGCCAGCAGCCAGACAAAGACTGAAGCTTTCTTT.

This clone was detected only a few times. The rearrangement uses TRBV4-3 and TRBJ1-2; D perhaps matches TRBD1 (5 bases). V was pared by 0 bases and J by 8 bases, with 10 bases between. Germline V gives CDR1 LGHNA, CDR2 YSLEER. The CDR3 is made up of 13 amino acids. The CDR3 is CASSQESRGGYTF. The DNA for the CDR3 is TGCGCCAGCAGCCAAGAATCAAGGGGAGGCTACACCTTC.

CDR3 nucleotide sequence: TGTGCCAGCAGTGGACAGGGGCACGAGCAGTACGTC. It specifies CASSGQGHEQYV. This rearrangement joins TRBV21-1 to TRBJ2-7; TRBD1 is taken as the D call from the table, unchecked against the DNA. TRBV21-1 is recorded as a pseudogene. This CDR3 region has 12 residues.

This clone turned up a few times. The gene calls are TRBV30 and TRBJ2-1; D may match TRBD1 or TRBD2 (6 bases each). The CDR3 has 13 residues. V lost 3 bases and J lost 10, with 16 bases in between. CDR1 GTSNPN and CDR2 SVGIG come from the germline V gene (reference sequence). CDR3 in DNA: TGTGCCTGGAGCCTCCTTACAGGGAGGGAGCAGTTCTTC. Amino acids: CAWSLLTGREQFF.

The genes are TRBV7-2 and TRBJ1-2, with 10 bases lining up with TRBD1. The V segment lost 5 bases and the J segment 4 bases; nucleotides outside the gene matches: 13. The CDR3 totals 17 residues. Germline values: CDR1 SGHTA, CDR2 FQGNSA. The CDR3 sequence: CASSPGQGRSIVYGYTF. The DNA of the CDR3 is TGTGCCAGCAGCCCGGGACAGGGGAGGAGTATAGTCTATGGCTACACCTTC. Full variable domain (rest looked up from reference TRBV7-2 and TRBJ1-2): GAGVSQSPSNKVTEKGKDVELRCDPISGHTALYWYRQSLGQGLEFLIYFQGNSAPDKSGLPSDRFSAERTGGSVSTLTIQRTQQEDSAVYLCASSPGQGRSIVYGYTFGSGTRLTVV.